This TCR beta chain derives from a study of T cell responses to AZD1222 COVID-19 vaccine. Germline CDR1 and CDR2: KGHSH and LQKENI. The CDR3 sequence is 13 residues long. V dropped 9 bases and J dropped 7; count of bases not matched to a gene: 5. Measured with immunoSEQ multiplex PCR; TCRdb has only the in-frame clones, and not every one. The sample includes under 70,000 clones, around 79% of them seen just once. Sequenced here: peripheral blood, sampled on day 0 of MenACWY control vaccination. The chain carries TRBV18 and TRBJ2-1; 11 nucleotides match TRBD2. This receptor was obtained from an adult in good health. CDR3 residues: CASSRTSGNEQFF. The CDR3 DNA reads as TGTGCCAGTTCGAGGACTAGCGGGAATGAGCAGTTCTTC.